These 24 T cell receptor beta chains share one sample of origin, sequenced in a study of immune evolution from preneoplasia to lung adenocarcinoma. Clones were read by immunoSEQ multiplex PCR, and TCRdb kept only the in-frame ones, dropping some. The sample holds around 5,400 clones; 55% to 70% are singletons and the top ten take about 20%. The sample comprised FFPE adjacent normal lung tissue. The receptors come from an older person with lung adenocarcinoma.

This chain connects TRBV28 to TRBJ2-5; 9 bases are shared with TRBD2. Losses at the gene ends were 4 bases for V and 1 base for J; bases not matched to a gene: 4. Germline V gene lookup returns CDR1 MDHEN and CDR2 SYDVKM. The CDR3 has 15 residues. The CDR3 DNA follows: TGTGCCAGCAGTTGGTTAGCGGGGGCCCAAGAGACCCAGTACTTC. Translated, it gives CASSWLAGAQETQYF.

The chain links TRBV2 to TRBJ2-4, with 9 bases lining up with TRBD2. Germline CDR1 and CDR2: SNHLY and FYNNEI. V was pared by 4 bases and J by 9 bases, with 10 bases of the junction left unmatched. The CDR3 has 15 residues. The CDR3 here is CASSGQRGAQGIQYF. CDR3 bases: TGTGCCAGCAGTGGGCAGCGGGGGGCCCAAGGCATTCAGTACTTC.

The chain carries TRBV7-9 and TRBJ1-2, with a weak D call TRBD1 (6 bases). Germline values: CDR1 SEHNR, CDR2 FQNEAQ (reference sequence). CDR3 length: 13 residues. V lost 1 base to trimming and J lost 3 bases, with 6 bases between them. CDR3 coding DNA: TGTGCCAGCAGCTTAGACAGGGACTATGGCTACACCTTC. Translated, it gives CASSLDRDYGYTF. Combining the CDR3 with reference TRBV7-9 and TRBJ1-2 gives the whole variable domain DTGVSQNPRHKITKRGQNVTFRCDPISEHNRLYWYRQTLGQGPEFLTYFQNEAQLEKSRLLSDRFSAERPKGSFSTLEIQRTEQGDSAMYLCASSLDRDYGYTFGSGTRLTVV.

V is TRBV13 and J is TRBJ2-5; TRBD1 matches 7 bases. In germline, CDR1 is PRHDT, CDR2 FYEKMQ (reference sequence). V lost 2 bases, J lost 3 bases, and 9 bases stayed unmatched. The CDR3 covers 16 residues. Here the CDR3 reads CASSLRLTGTEETQYF. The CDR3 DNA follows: TGTGCCAGCAGCTTACGGTTGACGGGGACAGAAGAGACCCAGTACTTC.

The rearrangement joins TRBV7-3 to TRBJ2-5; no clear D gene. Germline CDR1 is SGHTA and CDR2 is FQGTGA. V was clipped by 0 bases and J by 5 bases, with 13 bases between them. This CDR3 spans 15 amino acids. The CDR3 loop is CASSLTGSILETQYF. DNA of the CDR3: TGTGCCAGCAGCTTAACGGGCTCCATCCTGGAGACCCAGTACTTC.

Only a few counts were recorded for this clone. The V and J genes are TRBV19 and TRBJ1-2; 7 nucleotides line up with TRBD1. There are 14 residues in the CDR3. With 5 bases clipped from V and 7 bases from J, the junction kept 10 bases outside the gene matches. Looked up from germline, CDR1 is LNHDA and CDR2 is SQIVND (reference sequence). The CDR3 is CASSPRDRWGGYTF. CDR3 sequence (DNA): TGTGCCAGTAGTCCCCGGGACAGATGGGGTGGCTACACCTTC.

CDR3 region: CASSLDGHNQPQHF. CDR3 nucleotides: TGTGCCAGCAGCTTAGATGGCCACAATCAGCCCCAGCATTTT. The chain combines TRBV7-9 with TRBJ1-5; D is ambiguous. CDR3 length: 14 residues. Trimming stripped 1 base from V and 3 bases from J, with 7 bases between. Germline V CDR1 and CDR2: SEHNR, FQNEAQ (reference sequence).

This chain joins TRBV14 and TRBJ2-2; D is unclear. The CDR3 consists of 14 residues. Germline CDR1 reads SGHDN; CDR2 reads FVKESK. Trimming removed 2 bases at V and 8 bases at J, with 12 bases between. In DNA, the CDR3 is TGTGCCAGCAGCCAATTTATAACCGGAGGGGAGCTGTTTTTT. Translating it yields CASSQFITGGELFF. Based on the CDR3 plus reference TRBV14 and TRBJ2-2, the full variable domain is EAGVTQFPSHSVIEKGQTVTLRCDPISGHDNLYWYRRVMGKEIKFLLHFVKESKQDESGMPNNRFLAERTGGTYSTLKVQPAELEDSGVYFCASSQFITGGELFFGEGSRLTVL.

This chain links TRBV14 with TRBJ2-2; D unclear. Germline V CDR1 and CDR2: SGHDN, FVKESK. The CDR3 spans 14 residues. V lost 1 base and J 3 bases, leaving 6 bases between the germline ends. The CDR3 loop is CASSQVMDTGELFF. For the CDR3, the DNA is TGTGCCAGCAGCCAAGTCATGGACACCGGGGAGCTGTTTTTT.

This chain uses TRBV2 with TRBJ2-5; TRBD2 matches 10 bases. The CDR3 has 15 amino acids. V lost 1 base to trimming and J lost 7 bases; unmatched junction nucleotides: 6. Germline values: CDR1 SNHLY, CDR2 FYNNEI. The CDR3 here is CASSEDSASGGTQYF. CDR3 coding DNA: TGTGCCAGCAGTGAAGATTCTGCTAGCGGGGGGACCCAGTACTTC.

The CDR3 sequence: CASSRRDYQETQYF. In DNA, the CDR3 is TGTGCCAGCAGCCGCCGGGACTACCAAGAGACCCAGTACTTC. This chain uses TRBV11-3 with TRBJ2-5; tentatively, D is TRBD2 (6 bases). CDR3 length: 14 residues. The ends were cut back, 5 bases at V and 0 bases at J, with 10 bases in the middle. Germline CDR1 and CDR2: SGHNT and YENEEA.

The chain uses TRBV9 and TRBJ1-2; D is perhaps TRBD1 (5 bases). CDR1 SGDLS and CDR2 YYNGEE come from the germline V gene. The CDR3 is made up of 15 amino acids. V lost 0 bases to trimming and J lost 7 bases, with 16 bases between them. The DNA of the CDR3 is TGTGCCAGCAGCGTAGAGTGGTGGGAGGGGTCTGGCTACACCTTC. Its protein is CASSVEWWEGSGYTF.

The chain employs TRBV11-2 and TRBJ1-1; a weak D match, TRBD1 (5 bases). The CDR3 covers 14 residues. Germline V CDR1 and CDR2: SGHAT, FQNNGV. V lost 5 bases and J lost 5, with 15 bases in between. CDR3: CASSQHGRGTEAFF. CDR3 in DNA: TGTGCCAGCAGCCAACATGGAAGGGGTACTGAAGCTTTCTTT.

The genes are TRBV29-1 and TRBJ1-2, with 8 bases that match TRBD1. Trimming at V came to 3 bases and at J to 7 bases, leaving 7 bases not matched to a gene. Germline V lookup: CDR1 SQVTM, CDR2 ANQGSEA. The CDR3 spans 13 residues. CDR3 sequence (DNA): TGCAGCGTTGACCTACAGGGGGTTCTTGGCTACACCTTC. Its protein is CSVDLQGVLGYTF.

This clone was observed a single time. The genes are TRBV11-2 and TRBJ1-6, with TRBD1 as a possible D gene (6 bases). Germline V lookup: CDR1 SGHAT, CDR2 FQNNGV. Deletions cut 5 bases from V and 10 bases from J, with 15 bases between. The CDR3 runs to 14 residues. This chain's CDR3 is CASSPLQGSSPLHF. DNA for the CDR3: TGTGCCAGCAGCCCATTACAGGGTAGCTCACCCCTCCACTTT.

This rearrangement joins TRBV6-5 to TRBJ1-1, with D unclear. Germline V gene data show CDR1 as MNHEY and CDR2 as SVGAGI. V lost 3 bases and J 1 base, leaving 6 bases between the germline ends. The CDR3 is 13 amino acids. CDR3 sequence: CASSYPGNTEAFF. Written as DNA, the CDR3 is TGTGCCAGCAGTTATCCCGGGAACACTGAAGCTTTCTTT.

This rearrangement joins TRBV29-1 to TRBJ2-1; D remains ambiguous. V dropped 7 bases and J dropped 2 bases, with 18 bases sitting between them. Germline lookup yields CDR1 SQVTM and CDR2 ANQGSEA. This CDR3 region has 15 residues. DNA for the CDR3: TGCAGCGCCGGAGAGGCTTCTAGGACCTACAATGAGCAGTTCTTC. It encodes CSAGEASRTYNEQFF.

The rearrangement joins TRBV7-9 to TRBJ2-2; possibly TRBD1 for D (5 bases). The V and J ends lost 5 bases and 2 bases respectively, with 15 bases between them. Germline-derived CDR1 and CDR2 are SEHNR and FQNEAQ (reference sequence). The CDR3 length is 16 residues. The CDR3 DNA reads TGTGCCAGCAGCCAACAGGATTCGTTAAACACCGGGGAGCTGTTTTTT. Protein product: CASSQQDSLNTGELFF.

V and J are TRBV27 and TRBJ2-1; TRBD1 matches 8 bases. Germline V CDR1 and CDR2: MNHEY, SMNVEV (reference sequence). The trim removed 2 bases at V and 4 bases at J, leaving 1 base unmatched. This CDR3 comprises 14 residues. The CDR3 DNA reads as TGTGCCAGCAGTTTAGGACAGGGATACAATGAGCAGTTCTTC. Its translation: CASSLGQGYNEQFF.

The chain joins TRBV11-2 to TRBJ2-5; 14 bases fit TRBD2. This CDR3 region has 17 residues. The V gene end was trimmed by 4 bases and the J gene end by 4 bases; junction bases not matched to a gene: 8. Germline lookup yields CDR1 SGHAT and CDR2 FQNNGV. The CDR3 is CASSSGLAGGPRETQYF. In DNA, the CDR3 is TGTGCCAGCAGCTCCGGACTAGCGGGGGGACCCCGAGAGACCCAGTACTTC.

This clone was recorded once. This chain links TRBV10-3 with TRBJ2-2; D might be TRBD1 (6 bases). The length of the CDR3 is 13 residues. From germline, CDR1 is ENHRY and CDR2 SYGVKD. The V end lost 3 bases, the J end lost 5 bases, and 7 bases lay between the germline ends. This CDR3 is CAISDQGTGELFF. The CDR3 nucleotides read TGTGCCATCAGTGATCAGGGGACCGGGGAGCTGTTTTTT.

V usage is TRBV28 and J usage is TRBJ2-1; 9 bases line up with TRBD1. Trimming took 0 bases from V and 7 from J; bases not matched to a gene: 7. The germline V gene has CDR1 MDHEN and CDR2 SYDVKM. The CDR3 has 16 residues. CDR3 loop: CASSLWLQGAGNEQFF. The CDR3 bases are TGTGCCAGCAGTTTATGGTTACAGGGGGCCGGGAATGAGCAGTTCTTC.

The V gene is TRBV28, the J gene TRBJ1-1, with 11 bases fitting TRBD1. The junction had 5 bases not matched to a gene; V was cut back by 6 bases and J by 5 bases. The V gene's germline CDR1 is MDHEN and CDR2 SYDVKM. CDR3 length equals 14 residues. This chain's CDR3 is CASSPGTGGTEAFF. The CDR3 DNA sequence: TGTGCCAGCAGCCCCGGGACAGGGGGGACTGAAGCTTTCTTT.

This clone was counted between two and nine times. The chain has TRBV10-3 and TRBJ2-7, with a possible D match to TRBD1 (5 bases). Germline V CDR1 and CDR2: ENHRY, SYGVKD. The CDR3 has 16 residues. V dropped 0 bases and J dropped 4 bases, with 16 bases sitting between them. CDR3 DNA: TGTGCCATCAGTGAGTCAAAGGGGCCAAGGGCTTACGAGCAGTACTTC. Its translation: CAISESKGPRAYEQYF.